This T cell receptor (beta chain) was retrieved from a study of technical replicates of blood from several donors. Clones were sequenced by immunoSEQ multiplex PCR, and TCRdb holds only the in-frame ones, with some missing. Of some 80,000 clones in the sample, roughly nine tenths are singletons; the top ten hold approximately 0.42%. CDR3 length: 15 amino acids. Trimming cost V 6 bases and J 7 bases, with 21 bases left between them. The V gene's germline CDR1 is MDHEN and CDR2 SYDVKM. The sequence came from a human donor in good health. Sequencing was performed on T cells isolated from PBMCs. The rearrangement joins TRBV28 to TRBJ1-2, with no clear D. The CDR3 reads CASSSNSVEWPGYTF. The CDR3, as DNA: TGTGCCAGCAGCTCCAATTCAGTGGAGTGGCCTGGCTACACCTTC.